The rows below give T cell receptor beta chains drawn from one sample of a study of cytomegalovirus exposure and HLA in healthy donors. Generated by immunoSEQ multiplex PCR, the TCRdb table keeps only in-frame clones and is missing some. The table includes about 110,000 clones, 74% detected once. Sequenced input: PBMCs. The receptors were sampled from a man aged 50-60 years in good health and CMV-seropositive. Both conserved end residues are part of each CDR3. Each record gives: clone size, V gene, CDR3 protein. Where a row states a size, it is once, few, many or the class of an expanded clone; other rows omit it.

>-|TRBV27
CASSLGTGGDEKLFF
>-|TRBV2
CASSERGANGYTF
>-|TRBV15
CATSRSRAETQYF
>-|TRBV5-4
CASSLASGGAFREQFF
>-|TRBV5-8
CASSLQEGPQHF
>-|TRBV7-8
CASSSVTGRTEAFF
>-|TRBV2
CATQTTGAGEQFF
>few|TRBV12-5
CASGLVNGETQYF
>few|TRBV5-1
CASREGATNEKLFF
>-|TRBV5-1
CASSPAGGSYNEQFF
>-|TRBV7-9
CASSPSSYNEQFF
>-|TRBV5-1
CASSIPLAGETNEQFF
>-|TRBV6-1
CASRRDILTEAFF
>few|TRBV2
CASWAPANEKLFF
>few|TRBV5-1
CASSSLAGAGNEQFF
>-|TRBV30
CAWSPKTTSDNEQFF
>-|TRBV19
CASSMGRGRLGVQPQHF
>once|TRBV6-5
CASSSGQAIQPQHF
>few|TRBV15
CATSRGGLLSYEQYF
>-|TRBV7-2
CASNFMGRGEQYF
>-|TRBV5-6
CASSLGGVYTQYF
>-|TRBV30
CAWGSGFIEQYF
>-|TRBV4-1
CASSQAGGEQYF
>-|TRBV2
CASSPQNLNYGYTF
>once|TRBV2
CASTEGGYEAFF
>once|TRBV4-1
CASSQVHSLSGNTIYF
>-|TRBV6-1
CASSMRYYEQYF
>-|TRBV5-8
CASNSGTGREQYF
>-|TRBV4-1
CASSHPEPPDEQFF
>-|TRBV9
CASSVAAGNEKLFF
>-|TRBV2
CASRGLAGTDTQYF
>-|TRBV19
CASSLTGLGETQYF
>-|TRBV7-3
CASSFQQGTEAFF
>-|TRBV4-2
CASSQDLAGANTGELFF
>few|TRBV6-5
CASSYRGGRYGYTF
>-|TRBV18
CASSPQGEEQYF
>-|TRBV2
CASSIPWTGALYEQYF
>-|TRBV10-3
CAISPGQYTGELFF
>once|TRBV7-6
CASSLRDREVDEQFF
>-|TRBV5-1
CASSFLPGRAGGDSYEQYF
>-|TRBV5-5
CASSLIQGGEQYF
>once|TRBV13
CASSFLAKPGQGLADTQYF
>-|TRBV19
CASSEGSHQYGYTF
>-|TRBV27
CASSPQGYNTPLFSGYTF
>few|TRBV5-4
CASSSLGMAEAFF
>few|TRBV6-1
CAHESGQGNSPLHF
>few|TRBV11-2
CASSPVTGELFF
>-|TRBV27
CASSSWPPDYEQYF